These 27 T cell receptor beta chains were sequenced from one sample in a study of shared clonotypes between healthy human individuals. Terminally differentiated effector memory CD45RA+ cells were excluded from the naive CD8 cells, which were CD45RO-negative and positively selected for CCR7. Generated by immunoSEQ multiplex PCR, the TCRdb table keeps only in-frame clones and is missing some. Altogether more than 2 million clones are present, approximately 95% being singletons, with the ten largest covering 0.9% to 1.4%. Sample: naive CD8+ T cells sorted from blood. The receptors stem from a man between 18 and 35 years old in good health.

This rearrangement joins TRBV4-1 to TRBJ2-1, with D unclear. CDR1 is MGHRA, CDR2 YSYEKL, per germline. CDR3 length equals 15 residues. V lost 0 bases, J lost 6 bases, and 12 bases lay in between. The CDR3 DNA is TGCGCCAGCAGCCAAGAAGCCACACTCGCCAATGAGCAGTTCTTC. It translates to CASSQEATLANEQFF.

V is TRBV19 and J is TRBJ1-1; 9 nucleotides agree with TRBD1. The V and J ends lost 5 bases and 6 bases, in that order; junction bases with no gene match: 4. The germline CDR1 and CDR2 sequences are LNHDA and SQIVND (reference sequence). The CDR3 has 13 residues. CDR3 protein: CASSPGTGSEAFF. CDR3 coding DNA: TGTGCCAGTAGTCCAGGGACAGGGTCTGAAGCTTTCTTT.

The chain links TRBV7-9 to TRBJ2-1; 8 positions agree with TRBD1. V gave up 2 bases and J gave up 5 bases; unmatched junction bases: 2. The CDR3 is 14 amino acids. In germline, CDR1 is SEHNR, CDR2 FQNEAQ (reference sequence). The CDR3, as DNA: TGTGCCAGCAGCTTAAGGACAGGGAACAATGAGCAGTTCTTC. Its protein is CASSLRTGNNEQFF.

The chain links TRBV10-3 to TRBJ2-7; tentative D call: TRBD2 (6 bases). The V and J ends lost 2 bases and 3 bases respectively, with 20 bases between them. The CDR3 runs 17 residues. CDR1 ENHRY and CDR2 SYGVKD come from the germline V gene. The CDR3 DNA sequence: TGTGCCATCAGTGAGAACCCTTCCTGGGGGGAAGGCTACGAGCAGTACTTC. It is translated as CAISENPSWGEGYEQYF.

The V call is TRBV19, the J call TRBJ1-2; D may be TRBD1 (6 bases). The ends were cut back, 5 bases at V and 4 bases at J, with 11 bases in the middle. The CDR3 has 13 amino acids. CDR1 is LNHDA and CDR2 is SQIVND in the germline V gene (reference sequence). The CDR3 sequence: CASSPGQTYGYTF. In DNA form, the CDR3 reads TGTGCCAGTAGTCCCGGACAGACCTATGGCTACACCTTC.

The rearrangement uses TRBV5-5 and TRBJ2-1; D not resolved. CDR1 and CDR2 from the germline V gene are SGHKS and YYEKEE (reference sequence). The CDR3 is 11 amino acids. Trimming shortened V by 4 bases and J by 5 bases, and 4 bases separated the two germline ends. The DNA of the CDR3 is TGTGCCAGCAGCGGAGACAATGAGCAGTTCTTC. It yields the protein CASSGDNEQFF.

The chain couples TRBV9 to TRBJ2-1; 8 positions match TRBD2. This CDR3 has 14 amino acids. The germline V gene has CDR1 SGDLS and CDR2 YYNGEE. J lost 5 bases, V lost 3 bases, and 4 bases had no gene match. The CDR3 protein is CASSAGGEHNEQFF. The CDR3, as DNA: TGTGCCAGCAGCGCCGGGGGGGAACACAATGAGCAGTTCTTC.

This clone was seen once. V is TRBV15 and J is TRBJ2-2, with TRBD1 matching 7 bases. Looked up from germline, CDR1 is LNHNV and CDR2 is YYDKDF (reference sequence). The CDR3 is made up of 14 amino acids. With 11 bases clipped from V and 0 bases from J, the junction kept 6 bases outside the gene matches. DNA for the CDR3: TGTGCCTCACGACAGGGCGCGAACACCGGGGAGCTGTTTTTT. The encoded protein is CASRQGANTGELFF. Complete variable domain (other parts from reference TRBV15 and TRBJ2-2): DAMVIQNPRYQVTQFGKPVTLSCSQTLNHNVMYWYQQKSSQAPKLLFHYYDKDFNNEADTPDNFQSRRPNTSFCFLDIRSPGLGDTAMYLCASRQGANTGELFFGEGSRLTVL.

Written as DNA, the CDR3 is TGTGCCAGCAGTGAAGCGCGGGGAGGGCAGTTGGGGGATACGCAGTATTTT. This gives the protein CASSEARGGQLGDTQYF. The V and J genes are TRBV6-1 and TRBJ2-3; 7 bases fit TRBD2. CDR1 is MNHNS, CDR2 SASEGT, per germline. This CDR3 has 17 amino acids. After removal of 0 bases from V and 6 bases from J, the junction contained 12 bases not matched to a gene.

The rearrangement uses TRBV14 and TRBJ2-7; TRBD1 might be the D (5 bases). Germline assignment: CDR1 SGHDN and CDR2 FVKESK. The CDR3 is 15 amino acids. Trimming took off 0 bases at V and 3 bases at J, with 12 bases between the two ends. The CDR3 region has the DNA TGTGCCAGCAGCCAAGAGACAGCATCTATCTACGAGCAGTACTTC. Protein product: CASSQETASIYEQYF. Supplemented by reference TRBV14 and TRBJ2-7, the full variable domain reads EAGVTQFPSHSVIEKGQTVTLRCDPISGHDNLYWYRRVMGKEIKFLLHFVKESKQDESGMPNNRFLAERTGGTYSTLKVQPAELEDSGVYFCASSQETASIYEQYFGPGTRLTVT.

The chain carries TRBV5-5 and TRBJ2-6; 7 nucleotides match TRBD1. In germline, CDR1 is SGHKS, CDR2 YYEKEE (reference sequence). V gave up 4 bases and J gave up 4 bases; unmatched junction bases: 8. The CDR3 covers 16 residues. CDR3 sequence: CASSPSTGRGANVLTF. The CDR3 region has the DNA TGTGCCAGCAGCCCCTCGACAGGGAGAGGGGCCAACGTCCTGACTTTC.

The CDR3 is CASSLLEGTYNEQFF. CDR3 sequence (DNA): TGCGCCAGCAGCCTCCTGGAGGGGACTTACAATGAGCAGTTCTTC. V usage is TRBV4-3 and J usage is TRBJ2-1; the D gene is possibly TRBD2 (6 bases). The CDR3 consists of 15 residues. CDR1 LGHNA and CDR2 YSLEER come from the germline V gene. V lost 4 bases to trimming and J lost 4 bases, with 14 bases between them.

The chain has TRBV19 and TRBJ2-1; a possible D gene is TRBD1 (5 bases). The germline CDR1 and CDR2 sequences are LNHDA and SQIVND (reference sequence). The CDR3 is 17 amino acids. V was shortened by 5 bases and J by 0 bases, with 17 bases between the two germline ends. The CDR3 sequence is CASSPQSGDSSYNEQFF. CDR3 nucleotide sequence: TGTGCCAGTAGTCCTCAATCGGGCGACAGCTCCTACAATGAGCAGTTCTTC.

The chain has TRBV14 and TRBJ2-7, with D possibly TRBD1 on 5 matching bases. Per the germline V gene, CDR1 is SGHDN and CDR2 is FVKESK. The V end lost 3 bases, the J end lost 7 bases, and 13 bases lay between the germline ends. CDR3 length equals 13 residues. CDR3 sequence reads: CASSHAQGGEQYF. The CDR3 DNA reads as TGTGCCAGCAGCCACGCCCAGGGTGGAGAGCAGTACTTC.

The chain joins TRBV10-3 to TRBJ2-7; D assignment may be TRBD1 or TRBD2 (6 bases each). This CDR3 is 17 amino acids long. Germline V gene sequence: CDR1 ENHRY, CDR2 SYGVKD. V gave up 4 bases and J gave up 4 bases, with 23 bases separating them. CDR3 region: CAISAPPIPGGMYEQYF. The DNA of the CDR3 is TGTGCCATCAGTGCCCCCCCAATCCCCGGGGGCATGTACGAGCAGTACTTC.

This chain links TRBV27 with TRBJ1-5, with no clear D. The germline V gene has CDR1 MNHEY and CDR2 SMNVEV (reference sequence). V gave up 6 bases and J gave up 0 bases, with 9 bases separating them. The CDR3 has 14 residues. The CDR3 reads CASSSHVSNQPQHF. The CDR3 nucleotides are TGTGCCAGCAGCTCACATGTTAGCAATCAGCCCCAGCATTTT.

V is TRBV7-9 and J is TRBJ2-2, with D maybe TRBD2 (6 bases). Trimming stripped 2 bases from V and 4 bases from J, with 11 bases between. Germline V lookup: CDR1 SEHNR, CDR2 FQNEAQ (reference sequence). This CDR3 region has 15 residues. CDR3 region: CASSLPGSGTGELFF. The CDR3 DNA is TGTGCCAGCAGCTTACCCGGGAGTGGCACCGGGGAGCTGTTTTTT.

The gene calls are TRBV29-1 and TRBJ2-7; TRBD2 matches 9 bases. Germline CDR1 is SQVTM and CDR2 is ANQGSEA. The V and J ends lost 3 bases and 6 bases, in that order; junction bases with no gene match: 9. CDR3 length equals 14 residues. The CDR3, as DNA: TGCAGCGTTGACTCCGGGACTAGCTCGTCCGAGCAGTACTTC. Protein sequence: CSVDSGTSSSEQYF.

Notes on this clone: One end of the junction is discordant with germline, which a read error may explain. This chain uses TRBV2 with TRBJ2-7; TRBD2 matches at 7 bases. The CDR3 loop spans 12 amino acids. Per the germline V gene, CDR1 is SNHLY and CDR2 is FYNNEI. The chain's CDR3 is CASLAASSEQYF. The CDR3 DNA reads as TGTGCCAGCCTAGCGGCCTCCTCCGAGCAGTACTTC.

This rearrangement joins TRBV19 to TRBJ2-1, with TRBD2 as a possible D gene (5 bases). The V and J ends lost 2 bases and 10 bases respectively, with 21 bases between them. Germline V gene lookup returns CDR1 LNHDA and CDR2 SQIVND (reference sequence). This CDR3 is 16 amino acids long. The CDR3 loop is CASSISSSPSVREQFF. CDR3 coding DNA: TGTGCCAGTAGTATAAGTTCTAGCCCCAGTGTGCGGGAGCAGTTCTTC. The full variable domain, completed using reference TRBV19 and TRBJ2-1, is DGGITQSPKYLFRKEGQNVTLSCEQNLNHDAMYWYRQDPGQGLRLIYYSQIVNDFQKGDIAEGYSVSREKKESFPLTVTSAQKNPTAFYLCASSISSSPSVREQFFGPGTRLTVL.

The chain couples TRBV13 to TRBJ1-1; TRBD1 is a possible D gene (6 bases). The CDR3 sequence is 16 residues long. CDR1 is PRHDT, CDR2 FYEKMQ, per germline (reference sequence). Deletions cut 0 bases from V and 0 bases from J, with 11 bases between. The CDR3 DNA sequence: TGTGCCAGCAGCTTAGGGCCAGGGGTTTTGAACACTGAAGCTTTCTTT. It translates to CASSLGPGVLNTEAFF.

Only a few counts were recorded for this clone. V and J are TRBV19 and TRBJ2-7; possibly TRBD2 for D (6 bases). The CDR3 has 13 residues. V lost 9 bases and J 0 bases, leaving 12 bases between the germline ends. CDR1 and CDR2 from the germline V gene are LNHDA and SQIVND (reference sequence). The CDR3 region is CASANGGSYEQYF. Written as DNA, the CDR3 is TGTGCCAGCGCCAACGGGGGCTCCTACGAGCAGTACTTC.

On this clone: This CDR3 is also generated by other DNA sequences in the sample. The rearrangement links TRBV4-3 to TRBJ2-5; 10 positions match TRBD2. V was pared by 2 bases and J by 3 bases, with 3 bases of the junction left unmatched. The germline V gene has CDR1 LGHNA and CDR2 YSLEER. CDR3 length equals 15 residues. CDR3 sequence reads: CASSQLLAGKETQYF. In DNA, the CDR3 is TGCGCCAGCAGCCAATTACTAGCGGGGAAAGAGACCCAGTACTTC.

This clone was observed once. The chain links TRBV10-2 to TRBJ2-7; 9 nucleotides match TRBD2. The V and J ends lost 1 base and 4 bases, in that order; junction bases with no gene match: 5. In germline, CDR1 is WSHSY, CDR2 SAAADI. The CDR3 covers 15 residues. The CDR3 DNA sequence: TGCGCCAGCAGTGAGTTCCCCGCGGGAGGGTACGAGCAGTACTTC. Translation gives CASSEFPAGGYEQYF.

This clone was counted a single time. The V call is TRBV4-1, the J call TRBJ1-2; D might be TRBD1 (5 bases). CDR1 is MGHRA and CDR2 is YSYEKL in the germline V gene. The CDR3 is made up of 13 amino acids. V lost 3 bases and J lost 4, with 9 bases in between. The CDR3 loop is CASSQVGLYGYTF. In nucleotides, the CDR3 is TGCGCCAGCAGCCAGGTGGGACTCTATGGCTACACCTTC.

Note on this clone: Other DNA sequences in the same sample also yield this CDR3. V and J are TRBV7-9 and TRBJ1-1; 10 bases are shared with TRBD1. The germline V gene has CDR1 SEHNR and CDR2 FQNEAQ (reference sequence). CDR3 length equals 14 residues. The junction had 5 bases not matched to a gene; V was cut back by 5 bases and J by 5 bases. This CDR3 is CASSPTGGGTEAFF. CDR3 DNA sequence: TGTGCCAGCAGCCCGACAGGGGGCGGGACTGAAGCTTTCTTT.

The J gene is TRBJ2-3, the V gene TRBV2; the D gene is possibly TRBD2 (5 bases). This CDR3 has 14 residues. The germline V and J ends were trimmed by 7 bases and 5 bases, with 16 bases remaining between them. The germline gives CDR1 SNHLY, CDR2 FYNNEI. The CDR3 region has the DNA TGTGCCAGCATAGGCCTAGCCGAAGGAGATACGCAGTATTTT. Translation: CASIGLAEGDTQYF. Full variable domain (rest looked up from reference TRBV2 and TRBJ2-3): EPEVTQTPSHQVTQMGQEVILRCVPISNHLYFYWYRQILGQKVEFLVSFYNNEISEKSEIFDDQFSVERPDGSNFTLKIRSTKLEDSAMYFCASIGLAEGDTQYFGPGTRLTVL.